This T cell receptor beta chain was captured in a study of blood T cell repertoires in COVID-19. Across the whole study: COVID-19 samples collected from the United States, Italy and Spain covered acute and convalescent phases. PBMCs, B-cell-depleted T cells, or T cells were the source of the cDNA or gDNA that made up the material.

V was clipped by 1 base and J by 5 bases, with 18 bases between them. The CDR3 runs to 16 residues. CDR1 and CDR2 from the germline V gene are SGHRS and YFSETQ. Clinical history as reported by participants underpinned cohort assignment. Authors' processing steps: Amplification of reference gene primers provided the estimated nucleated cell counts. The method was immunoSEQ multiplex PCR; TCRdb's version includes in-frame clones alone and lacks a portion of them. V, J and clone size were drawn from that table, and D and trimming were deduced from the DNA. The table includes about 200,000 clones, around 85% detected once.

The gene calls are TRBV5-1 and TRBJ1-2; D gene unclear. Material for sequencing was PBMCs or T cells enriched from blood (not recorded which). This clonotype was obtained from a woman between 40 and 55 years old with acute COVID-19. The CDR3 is CASSLSFQTPTYGYTF. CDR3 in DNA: TGCGCCAGCAGCTTGTCATTTCAGACTCCTACTTATGGCTACACCTTC.